This T cell receptor beta chain was captured by sequencing in a study of chemoradiotherapy in HPV16-positive cancers. The CDR3 loop spans 14 amino acids. CDR1 SGHVT and CDR2 SQSDAQ come from the germline V gene. The V end was cut by 2 bases, the J end by 1 base, with 8 bases between. Repertoires were sampled repeatedly during chemoradiotherapy. Sequencing was performed with immunoSEQ multiplex PCR; in TCRdb, only in-frame clones are kept and a portion is missing. The data hold approximately 34,000 clones, with 89% observed a single time. This clonotype was obtained from a human donor with HPV-associated anogenital cancer. The rearrangement uses TRBV7-4 and TRBJ1-1; no firm D call. Source: blood, taken from a patient who underwent chemoradiotherapy. CDR3: CASSLKSANTEAFF. CDR3 bases: TGTGCCAGCAGCTTAAAATCGGCGAACACTGAAGCTTTCTTT.